The rows below give T cell receptor beta chains drawn from one sample of a study of response to subunit inactivated influenza vaccine. TCRdb used MiXCR to reprocess the RT-PCR reads, holding one entry per CDR3 protein. This sample has 860,000 or so distinct CDR3 sequences; about 20% occur once, and the top ten carry roughly a tenth. The sample in question was PBMCs from blood, obtained more than 4 days after vaccination. Receptor source: a man in his forties or fifties who received an inactivated influenza vaccine. Each CDR3 is given with its conserved first and last residue.

>TRBJ2-5|TRBV30|15
CAWSAFGRAGETQYF
>TRBJ2-7|TRBV20-1|17
CSATRALFSGGSYEQYF
>TRBJ2-7|TRBV6-5|16
CASSSQLRDTLYEQYF
>TRBJ2-1|TRBV5-1|15
CASSTGTGGNYEQFF
>TRBJ2-1|TRBV7-9|15
CASSRDFYSYNEQFF
>TRBJ2-7|TRBV18|14
CASSPQAGSYEQYF
>TRBJ1-1|TRBV4-3|18
CASSQDLVVGLSFTEAFF
>TRBJ2-7|TRBV3-1|14
CASSRRGRSYEQYF
>TRBJ2-2|TRBV7-3|16
CASSLTGQGYTGELFF
>TRBJ2-4|TRBV6-4|16
CASSDRKRLAKNIQYF
>TRBJ2-4|TRBV5-1|13
CASSLGQGNIQYF
>TRBJ1-4|TRBV7-8|12
CASSLGREKLFF
>TRBJ2-2|TRBV4-3|15
CASRRGDSPTGELFF